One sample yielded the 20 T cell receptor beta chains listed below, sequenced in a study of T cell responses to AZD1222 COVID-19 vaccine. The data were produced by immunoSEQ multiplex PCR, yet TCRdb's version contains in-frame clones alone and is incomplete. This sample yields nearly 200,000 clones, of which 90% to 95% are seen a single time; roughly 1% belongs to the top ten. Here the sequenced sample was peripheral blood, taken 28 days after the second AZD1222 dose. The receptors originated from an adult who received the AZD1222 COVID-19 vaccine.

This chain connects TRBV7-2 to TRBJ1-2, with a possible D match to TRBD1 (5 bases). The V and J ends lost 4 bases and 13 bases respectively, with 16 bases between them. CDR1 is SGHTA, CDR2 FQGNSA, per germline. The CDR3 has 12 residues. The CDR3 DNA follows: TGTGCCAGCAGCTCCTCGGTGGGGGTCCTCACCTTC. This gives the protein CASSSSVGVLTF.

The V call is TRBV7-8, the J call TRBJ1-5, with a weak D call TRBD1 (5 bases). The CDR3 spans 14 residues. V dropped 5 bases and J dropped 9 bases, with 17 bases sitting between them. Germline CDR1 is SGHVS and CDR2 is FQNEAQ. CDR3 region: CASSIPATGTPQHF. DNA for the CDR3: TGTGCCAGCAGCATACCAGCTACAGGAACGCCCCAGCATTTT. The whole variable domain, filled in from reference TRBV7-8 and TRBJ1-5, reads GAGVSQSPRYKVAKRGQDVALRCDPISGHVSLFWYQQALGQGPEFLTYFQNEAQLDKSGLPSDRFFAERPEGSVSTLKIQRTQQEDSAVYLCASSIPATGTPQHFGDGTRLSIL.

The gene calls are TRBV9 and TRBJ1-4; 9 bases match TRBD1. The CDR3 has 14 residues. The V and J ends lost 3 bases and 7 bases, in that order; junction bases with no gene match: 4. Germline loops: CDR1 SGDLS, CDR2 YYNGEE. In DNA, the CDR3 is TGTGCCAGCAGCGAGGGACAGGGTGGTGAAAAACTGTTTTTT. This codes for CASSEGQGGEKLFF.

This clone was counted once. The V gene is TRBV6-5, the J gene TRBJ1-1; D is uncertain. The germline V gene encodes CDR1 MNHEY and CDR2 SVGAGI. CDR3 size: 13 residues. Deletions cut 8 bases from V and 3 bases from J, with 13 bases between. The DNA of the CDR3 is TGTGCCAGCCTCCGGGGAGGCGACACTGAAGCTTTCTTT. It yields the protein CASLRGGDTEAFF.

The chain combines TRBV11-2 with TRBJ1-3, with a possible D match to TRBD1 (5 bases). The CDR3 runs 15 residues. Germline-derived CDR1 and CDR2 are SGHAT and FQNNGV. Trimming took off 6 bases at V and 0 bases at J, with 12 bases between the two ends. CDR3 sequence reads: CASSYGGTSGNTIYF. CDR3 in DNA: TGTGCCAGCAGTTACGGGGGGACCTCTGGAAACACCATATATTTT.

CDR3 in amino acids: CASSSRQPYNEQFF. The CDR3 region has the DNA TGTGCCAGCAGCTCACGACAGCCCTACAATGAGCAGTTCTTC. This chain joins TRBV7-2 and TRBJ2-1; D is perhaps TRBD1 (5 bases). This CDR3 has 14 amino acids. Trimming shortened V by 4 bases and J by 2 bases, and 9 bases separated the two germline ends. The germline gives CDR1 SGHTA, CDR2 FQGNSA.

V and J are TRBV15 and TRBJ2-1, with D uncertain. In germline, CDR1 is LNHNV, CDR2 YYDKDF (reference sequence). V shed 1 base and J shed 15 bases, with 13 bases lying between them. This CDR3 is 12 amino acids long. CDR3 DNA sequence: TGTGCCACCAGCAGAGCTCTAGTTAGGCCGTTCTTC. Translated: CATSRALVRPFF.

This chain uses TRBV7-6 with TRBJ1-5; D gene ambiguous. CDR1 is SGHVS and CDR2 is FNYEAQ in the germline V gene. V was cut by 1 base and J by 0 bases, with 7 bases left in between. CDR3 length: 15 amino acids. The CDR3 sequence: CASSLESNSNQPQHF. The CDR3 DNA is TGTGCCAGCAGCTTAGAATCAAATAGCAATCAGCCCCAGCATTTT.

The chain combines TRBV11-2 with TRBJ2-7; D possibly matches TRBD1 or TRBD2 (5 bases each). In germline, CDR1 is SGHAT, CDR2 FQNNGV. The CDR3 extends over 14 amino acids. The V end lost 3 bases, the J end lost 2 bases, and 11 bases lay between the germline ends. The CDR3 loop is CASSFGTGTYEQYF. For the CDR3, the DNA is TGTGCCAGCAGCTTCGGGACGGGGACCTACGAGCAGTACTTC.

The CDR3, as DNA: TGTGCCAGCGGGGCTTTCCTGAACACTGAAGCTTTCTTT. This encodes CASGAFLNTEAFF. The chain couples TRBV6-5 to TRBJ1-1, with D perhaps matching TRBD1 (5 bases). The CDR3 has 13 amino acids. Trimming stripped 8 bases from V and 0 bases from J, with 10 bases between. The germline V gene encodes CDR1 MNHEY and CDR2 SVGAGI.

Here the CDR3 DNA reads TGTGCCAGCAGTCGACAGGGGATGGACACTGAAGCTTTCTTT. It translates to CASSRQGMDTEAFF. The V and J genes are TRBV2 and TRBJ1-1, with 8 bases aligning to TRBD1. This CDR3 comprises 14 residues. Per germline, CDR1 SNHLY and CDR2 FYNNEI. Trimming took 5 bases from V and 3 from J; bases not matched to a gene: 5.

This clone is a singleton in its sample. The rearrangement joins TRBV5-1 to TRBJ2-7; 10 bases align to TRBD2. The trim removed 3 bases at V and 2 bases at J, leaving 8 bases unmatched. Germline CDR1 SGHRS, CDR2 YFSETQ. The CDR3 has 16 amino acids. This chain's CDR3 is CASSSILAGATYEQYF. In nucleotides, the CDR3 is TGCGCCAGCAGCTCGATTCTAGCGGGGGCTACCTACGAGCAGTACTTC.

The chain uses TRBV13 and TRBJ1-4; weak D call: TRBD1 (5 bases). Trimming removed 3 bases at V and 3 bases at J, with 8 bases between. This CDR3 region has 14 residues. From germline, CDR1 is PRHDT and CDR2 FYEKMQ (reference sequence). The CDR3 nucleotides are TGTGCCAGCAGCTTGGGACGGCCTAATGAAAAACTGTTTTTT. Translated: CASSLGRPNEKLFF.

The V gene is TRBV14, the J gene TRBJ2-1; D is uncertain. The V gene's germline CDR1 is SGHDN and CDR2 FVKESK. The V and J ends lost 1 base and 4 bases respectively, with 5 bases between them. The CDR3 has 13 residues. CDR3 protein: CASSQGWYNEQFF. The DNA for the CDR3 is TGTGCCAGCAGCCAAGGTTGGTACAATGAGCAGTTCTTC.

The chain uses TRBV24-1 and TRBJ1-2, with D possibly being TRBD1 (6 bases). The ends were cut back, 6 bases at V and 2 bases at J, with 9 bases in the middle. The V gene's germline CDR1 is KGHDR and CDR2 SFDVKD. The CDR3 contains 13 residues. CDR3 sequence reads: CATSWGRNYGYTF. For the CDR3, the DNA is TGTGCCACCAGTTGGGGGCGAAACTATGGCTACACCTTC.

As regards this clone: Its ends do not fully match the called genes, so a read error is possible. CDR3 protein: CARSLPLAGGPDTQYF. For the CDR3, the DNA is TGTGCCAGAAGTTTACCCCTAGCGGGGGGGCCGGATACGCAGTATTTT. The chain carries TRBV27 and TRBJ2-3, with 12 bases matching TRBD2. The CDR3 loop spans 16 amino acids. CDR1 is MNHEY, CDR2 SMNVEV, per germline (reference sequence).

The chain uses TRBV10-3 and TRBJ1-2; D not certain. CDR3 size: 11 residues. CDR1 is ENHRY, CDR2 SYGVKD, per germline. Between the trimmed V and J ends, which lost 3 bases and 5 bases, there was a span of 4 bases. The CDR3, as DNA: TGTGCCATCAGTGATCAATATGGCTACACCTTC. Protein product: CAISDQYGYTF.

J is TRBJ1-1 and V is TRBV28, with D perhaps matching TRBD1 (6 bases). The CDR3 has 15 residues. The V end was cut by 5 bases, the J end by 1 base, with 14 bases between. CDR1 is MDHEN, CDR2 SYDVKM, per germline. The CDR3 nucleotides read TGTGCCAGCAGTCGCTCGGGGGGGGCGAACACTGAAGCTTTCTTT. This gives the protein CASSRSGGANTEAFF.

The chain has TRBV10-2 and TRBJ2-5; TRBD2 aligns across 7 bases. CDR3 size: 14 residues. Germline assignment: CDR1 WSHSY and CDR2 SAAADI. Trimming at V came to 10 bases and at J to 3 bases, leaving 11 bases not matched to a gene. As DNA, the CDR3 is TGCGCCACCCTCCGCGGACTAGAAGAAGAGACCCAGTACTTC. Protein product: CATLRGLEEETQYF.

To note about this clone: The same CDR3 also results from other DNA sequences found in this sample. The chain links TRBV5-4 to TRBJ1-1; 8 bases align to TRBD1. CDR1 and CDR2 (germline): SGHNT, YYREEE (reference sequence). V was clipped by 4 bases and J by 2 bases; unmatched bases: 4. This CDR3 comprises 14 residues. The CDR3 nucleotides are TGTGCCAGCAGCCCAGGACAGGGCAACACTGAAGCTTTCTTT. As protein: CASSPGQGNTEAFF.